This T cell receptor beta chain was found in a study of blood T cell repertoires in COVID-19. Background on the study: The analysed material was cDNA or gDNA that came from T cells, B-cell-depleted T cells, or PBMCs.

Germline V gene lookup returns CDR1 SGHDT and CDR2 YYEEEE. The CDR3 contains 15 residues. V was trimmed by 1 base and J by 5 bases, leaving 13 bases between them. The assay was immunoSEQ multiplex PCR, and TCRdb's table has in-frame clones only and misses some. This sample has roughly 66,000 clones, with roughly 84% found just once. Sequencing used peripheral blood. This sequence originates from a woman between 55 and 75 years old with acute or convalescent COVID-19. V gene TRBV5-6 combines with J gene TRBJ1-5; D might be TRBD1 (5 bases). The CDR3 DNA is TGTGCCAGCAGCTTGAGCGGGCAGGGCGATCAGCCCCAGCATTTT. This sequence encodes CASSLSGQGDQPQHF.